The sequence of this T cell receptor beta chain was determined in a study of OX40 agonist ivuxolimab in advanced cancers. Turning to the study itself: From roughly 20 to 90 years was the age range, with a mean of roughly 64 years, and 65% to 90% were male. Eligibility admitted prior anti-PD-1, anti-PD-L1 or anti-CTLA-4 therapy; 30% to 40% had some.

This clone appeared a few times. Antigen specificity is unknown. V dropped 0 bases and J dropped 4 bases, with 16 bases sitting between them. CDR1 and CDR2 (germline): MNHNY, SVGAGI (reference sequence). There are 16 residues in the CDR3. Here immunoSEQ multiplex PCR was the method, and the copy in TCRdb shows in-frame clones only, minus some. The sample carries some 74,000 clones, more than 75% recorded once. Study findings and constraints: The specificity for antigen of the expanded peripheral T cells was not determined. Circulating CD4+ and CD8+ T cells showed clonal expansion by week 6 at 0.1 to 3.0 mg/kg.

The sequence derives from an adult with an advanced solid tumor such as melanoma, head and neck, liver or kidney cancer. This chain links TRBV6-6 with TRBJ2-7; TRBD2 is a possible D gene (7 bases). This material consisted of CD4+ or CD8+ T cells sorted from blood, taken in a trial of the OX40 agonist ivuxolimab. The CDR3 reads CASSYSTARGAYEQYF. The CDR3 bases are TGTGCCAGCAGTTACTCGACAGCACGGGGGGCTTACGAGCAGTACTTC.